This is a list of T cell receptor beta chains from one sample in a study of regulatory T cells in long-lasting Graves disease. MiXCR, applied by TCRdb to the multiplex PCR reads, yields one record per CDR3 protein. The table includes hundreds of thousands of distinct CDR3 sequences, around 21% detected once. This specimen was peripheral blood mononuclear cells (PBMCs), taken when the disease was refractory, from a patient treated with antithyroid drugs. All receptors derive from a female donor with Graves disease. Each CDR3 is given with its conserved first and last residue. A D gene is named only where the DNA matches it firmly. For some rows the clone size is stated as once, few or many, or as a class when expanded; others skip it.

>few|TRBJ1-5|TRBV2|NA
CASSVLGGQVSNQPQHF
TGTGCCAGCAGTGTATTGGGGGGGCAGGTTAGCAATCAGCCCCAGCATTTT
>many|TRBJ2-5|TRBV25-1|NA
CASSDGQPLETQYF
TGTGCCAGCAGTGACGGTCAGCCCTTAGAGACCCAGTACTTC
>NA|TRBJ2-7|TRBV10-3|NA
CAVSSTSSYEQYF
TGTGCCGTATCGTCGACAAGCTCCTACGAGCAGTACTTC
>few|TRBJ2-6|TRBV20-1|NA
CSARGGPSGANVLTF
TGCAGTGCTAGAGGGGGACCCTCTGGGGCCAACGTCCTGACTTTC
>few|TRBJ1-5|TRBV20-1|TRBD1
CSARGFRDRGQPQHF
TGCAGTGCGCGCGGCTTCAGGGACAGAGGACAGCCCCAGCATTTT
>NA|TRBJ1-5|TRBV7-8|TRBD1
CASSLPRDSRDQPQHF
TGTGCCAGCAGCTTGCCTAGGGACAGCCGCGATCAGCCCCAGCATTTT
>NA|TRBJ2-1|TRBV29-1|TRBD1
CSVDRVNNEQFF
TGCAGCGTCGACAGGGTCAACAATGAGCAGTTCTTC
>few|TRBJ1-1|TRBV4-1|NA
CASSQEYPGTIMEAFF
TGCGCCAGCAGCCAAGAATATCCCGGGACAATCATGGAAGCTTTCTTT
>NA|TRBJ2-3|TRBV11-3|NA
CASSLVGSVTDTQYF
TGTGCCAGCAGTTTAGTCGGGAGTGTAACAGATACGCAGTATTTT
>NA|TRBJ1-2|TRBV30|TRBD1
CACRLTGGRTPYTF
TGTGCCTGTCGACTCACAGGGGGCCGAACCCCCTACACCTTC
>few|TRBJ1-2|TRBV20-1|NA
CSAGAGNNYGYTF
TGCAGTGCTGGGGCAGGAAACAACTATGGCTACACCTTC
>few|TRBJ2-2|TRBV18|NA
CASLEDRPSTGELFF
TGTGCCAGCCTGGAGGACAGACCGAGCACCGGGGAGCTGTTTTTT
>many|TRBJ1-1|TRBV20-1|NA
CSALSDGLGTEAFF
TGCAGTGCGCTCTCTGACGGGCTTGGCACTGAAGCTTTCTTT
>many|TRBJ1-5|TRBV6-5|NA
CASSWGGSNQPQHF
TGTGCCAGCAGTTGGGGGGGCAGTAATCAGCCCCAGCATTTT
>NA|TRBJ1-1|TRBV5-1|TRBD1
CASIRGQGFTEAFF
TGCGCCAGCATACGGGGACAGGGTTTCACTGAAGCTTTCTTT
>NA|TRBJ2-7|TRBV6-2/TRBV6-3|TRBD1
CASSYSQGAYEQYF
TGTGCCAGCAGTTACTCACAGGGGGCCTACGAGCAGTACTTC
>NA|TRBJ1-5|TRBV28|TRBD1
CASSSPGTGNQPQHF
TGTGCCAGCAGTTCCCCCGGGACAGGGAATCAGCCCCAGCATTTT
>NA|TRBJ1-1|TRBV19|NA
CGRSGRADTEAFF
TGTGGCCGTTCAGGGAGGGCTGACACTGAAGCTTTCTTT
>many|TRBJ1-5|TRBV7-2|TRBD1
CASTRWGTGVQPQHF
TGTGCCAGCACCCGATGGGGGACAGGGGTTCAGCCCCAGCATTTT
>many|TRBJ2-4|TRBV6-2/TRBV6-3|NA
CASSYSTGVAKNIQYF
TGTGCCAGCAGTTACTCGACGGGGGTAGCCAAAAACATTCAGTACTTC
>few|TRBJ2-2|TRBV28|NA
CATTWTVATGELFF
TGTGCCACGACTTGGACAGTAGCAACCGGGGAGCTGTTTTTT
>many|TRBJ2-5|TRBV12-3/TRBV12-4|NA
CASSFIPRGETQYF
TGTGCCAGCAGTTTTATCCCCCGAGGAGAGACCCAGTACTTC
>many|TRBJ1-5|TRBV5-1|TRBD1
CASSYRGGQPQHF
TGCGCCAGCAGCTACAGGGGTGGACAGCCCCAGCATTTT
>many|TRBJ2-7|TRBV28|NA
CASSQGLNSYEQYF
TGTGCCAGCAGCCAGGGACTGAATTCCTACGAGCAGTACTTC
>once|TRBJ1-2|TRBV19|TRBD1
CASSPTTGVYGYTF
TGTGCCAGTAGTCCGACGACAGGGGTCTATGGCTACACCTTC
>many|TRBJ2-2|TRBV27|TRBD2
CASSYRLAPNTGELFF
TGTGCCAGCAGTTATAGACTAGCGCCCAACACCGGGGAGCTGTTTTTT
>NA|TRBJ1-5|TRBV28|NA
CASSTSVGRGNQPQHF
NA
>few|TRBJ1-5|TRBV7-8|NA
CASSLEGTSNQPQHF
TGTGCCAGCAGCTTAGAAGGGACTAGCAATCAGCCCCAGCATTTT
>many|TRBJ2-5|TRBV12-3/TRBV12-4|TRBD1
CASTELGQQETQYF
TGTGCCAGCACCGAACTGGGACAGCAAGAGACCCAGTACTTC
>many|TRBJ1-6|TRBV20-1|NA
CSARAGNSPLHF
TGCAGTGCTAGAGCAGGGAATTCACCCCTCCACTTT
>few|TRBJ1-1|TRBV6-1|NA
CASKVAQSGTEAFF
TGTGCCAGCAAGGTGGCTCAAAGTGGAACTGAAGCTTTCTTT
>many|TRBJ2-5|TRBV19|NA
CASSRGTRGTETQYF
TGTGCCAGTAGTCGCGGTACTAGAGGTACCGAGACCCAGTACTTC
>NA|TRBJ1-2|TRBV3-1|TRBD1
CASSLNRGESYTF
TGTGCCAGCAGCCTGAACAGGGGGGAGAGCTACACCTTC
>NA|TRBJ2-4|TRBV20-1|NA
CSARDQEVAKNIQYF
TGCAGTGCTAGAGATCAGGAAGTGGCCAAAAACATTCAGTACTTC
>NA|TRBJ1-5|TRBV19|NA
CASSIDGIPRSNQPQHF
TGTGCCAGTAGTATAGATGGGATTCCCCGGAGCAATCAGCCCCAGCATTTT
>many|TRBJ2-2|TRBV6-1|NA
CASTSGDTGELFF
TGTGCCAGCACCTCGGGGGACACCGGGGAGCTGTTTTTT
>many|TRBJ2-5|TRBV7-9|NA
CASSPEEGLGETQYF
TGTGCCAGCAGCCCCGAGGAGGGATTAGGGGAGACCCAGTACTTC
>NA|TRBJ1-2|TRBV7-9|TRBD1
CASSFGTGIGYTF
TGTGCCAGCAGCTTTGGGACAGGGATCGGCTACACCTTC
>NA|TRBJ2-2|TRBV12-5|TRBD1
CASDWGGQGANTGELFF
TGTGCTAGTGATTGGGGTGGGCAGGGGGCGAACACCGGGGAGCTGTTTTTT
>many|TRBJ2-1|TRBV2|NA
CASSARDRRYNEQFF
TGTGCCAGCAGTGCCCGGGACCGGAGGTACAATGAGCAGTTCTTC
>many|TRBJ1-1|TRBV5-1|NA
CASSGTGGPLEAFF
TGCGCCAGCAGCGGTACAGGTGGGCCACTTGAAGCTTTCTTT
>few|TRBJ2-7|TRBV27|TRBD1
CASSYTGDRTYEQYF
TGTGCCAGCAGTTACACCGGGGACAGGACCTACGAGCAGTACTTC
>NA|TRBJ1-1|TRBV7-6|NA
CASSLHGGAVEAFF
TGTGCCAGCAGCTTACATGGAGGGGCTGTTGAAGCTTTCTTT
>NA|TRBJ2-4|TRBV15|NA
CATSRAEGPWDIQYF
TGTGCCACCAGCAGAGCGGAGGGGCCATGGGACATTCAGTACTTC
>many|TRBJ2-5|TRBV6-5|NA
CASSYGSQETQYF
TGTGCCAGCAGTTACGGGTCGCAAGAGACCCAGTACTTC
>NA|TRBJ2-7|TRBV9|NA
CASSVAPGGLGGSSYEQYF
TGTGCCAGCAGCGTAGCCCCAGGGGGTTTAGGCGGGAGCTCCTACGAGCAGTACTTC
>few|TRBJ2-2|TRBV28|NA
CASSPHRPGTGELFF
TGTGCCAGCAGTCCTCACCGGCCGGGGACCGGGGAGCTGTTTTTT
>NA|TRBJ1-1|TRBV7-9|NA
CASSLLGPSTEAFF
TGTGCCAGCAGCTTACTCGGACCGAGCACTGAAGCTTTCTTT
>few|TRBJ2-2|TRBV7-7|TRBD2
CASSQTSVPGELFF
TGTGCTAGCAGTCAGACTAGCGTTCCCGGGGAGCTGTTTTTT
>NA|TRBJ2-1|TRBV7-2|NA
CASSLSGGRQFF
TGTGCCAGCAGCCTTAGCGGAGGCCGGCAGTTCTTC
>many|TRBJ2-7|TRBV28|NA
CASSFYGIDEQYF
TGTGCCAGCAGTTTTTACGGGATAGACGAGCAGTACTTC
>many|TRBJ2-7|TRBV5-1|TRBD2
CASSLSGGTYEQYF
TGCGCCAGCAGCTTATCGGGAGGAACCTACGAGCAGTACTTC
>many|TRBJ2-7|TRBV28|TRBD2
CASSFETGTSGGSYEQYF
TGTGCCAGCAGTTTTGAAACCGGGACTAGCGGGGGGTCCTACGAGCAGTACTTC
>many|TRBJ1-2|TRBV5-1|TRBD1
CASTDRGYGYTF
TGCGCCAGCACCGACAGGGGCTATGGCTACACCTTC
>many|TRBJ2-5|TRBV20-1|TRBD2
CSATGTSDTWGTQYF
TGCAGTGCTACAGGGACTAGCGACACATGGGGGACCCAGTACTTC
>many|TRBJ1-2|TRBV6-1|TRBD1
CASRPGTGPYGYTF
TGTGCCAGCAGGCCCGGGACAGGACCTTATGGCTACACCTTC
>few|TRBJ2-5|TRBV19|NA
CASSKSRETQYF
TGTGCCAGTAGTAAGTCCAGAGAGACCCAGTACTTC
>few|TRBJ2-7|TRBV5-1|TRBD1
CASSSGTGGGLEEQYF
TGCGCCAGCAGTAGCGGGACAGGGGGCGGCCTCGAGGAGCAGTACTTC